This entry lists 5 T cell receptor beta chains sequenced from one sample in a study of blood T cells in healthy people across ages. A second PCR of about 7 to 12 cycles used a sample-barcoded 5' primer and a J-beta primer mix. TCRdb processed the 5' RACE reads anew with MiXCR; each CDR3 protein has one entry. The table has 650,000 to 1,000,000 distinct CDR3 sequences, around 34% seen once; the top ten hold roughly 13%. Sequences were obtained from blood. The receptors shown here come from a man between 18 and 35 years old in good health.

Concerning this clonotype: Germline and junction disagree at one end, which may indicate a read error. The chain carries TRBV27 and TRBJ1-5; possibly TRBD1 for D (5 bases). Looked up from germline, CDR1 is MNHEY and CDR2 is SMNVEV (reference sequence). The CDR3 totals 14 residues. CDR3 nucleotide sequence: TGTGCCGGCAGTAGCCGGGGGGTCTATCAGCCCCAGCATTTT. Its translation is CAGSSRGVYQPQHF.

This clonotype was detected a few times. The V call is TRBV5-1, the J call TRBJ2-3; 9 nucleotides line up with TRBD2. The V gene end was trimmed by 4 bases and the J gene end by 2 bases; junction bases not matched to a gene: 8. Germline CDR1 and CDR2: SGHRS and YFSETQ. This CDR3 is built from 16 residues. The CDR3 sequence is CASSRLQRGATDTQYF. The CDR3, as DNA: TGCGCCAGCAGCCGGTTACAGCGGGGGGCCACAGATACGCAGTATTTT.

The sample holds a few counts of this clonotype. The chain recombines TRBV20-1 with TRBJ2-2; D call uncertain. The CDR3 contains 14 residues. The germline V gene has CDR1 DFQATT and CDR2 SNEGSKA (reference sequence). Trimming shortened V by 6 bases and J by 0 bases, and 11 bases separated the two germline ends. For the CDR3, the DNA is TGCAGTGCGCAGCCGACGACGAACACCGGGGAGCTGTTTTTT. Translating it yields CSAQPTTNTGELFF.

This rearrangement joins TRBV20-1 to TRBJ1-2, with unresolved D. The V end lost 6 bases, the J end lost 4 bases, and 6 bases lay between the germline ends. The CDR3 runs 10 residues. Germline V lookup: CDR1 DFQATT, CDR2 SNEGSKA (reference sequence). The CDR3: CSADIYGYTF. The CDR3 DNA reads as TGCAGTGCAGACATCTATGGCTACACCTTC.

This clonotype has more than one count but fewer than ten. The rearrangement links TRBV7-2 to TRBJ2-7; 10 bases map to TRBD1. The ends lost 0 bases at V and 0 bases at J; junction bases unmatched: 8. Germline lookup yields CDR1 SGHTA and CDR2 FQGNSA. The CDR3 totals 18 residues. This chain's CDR3 is CASSLARDRGLTSYEQYF. In DNA form, the CDR3 reads TGTGCCAGCAGCTTAGCGCGGGACAGGGGTCTTACCTCCTACGAGCAGTACTTC.